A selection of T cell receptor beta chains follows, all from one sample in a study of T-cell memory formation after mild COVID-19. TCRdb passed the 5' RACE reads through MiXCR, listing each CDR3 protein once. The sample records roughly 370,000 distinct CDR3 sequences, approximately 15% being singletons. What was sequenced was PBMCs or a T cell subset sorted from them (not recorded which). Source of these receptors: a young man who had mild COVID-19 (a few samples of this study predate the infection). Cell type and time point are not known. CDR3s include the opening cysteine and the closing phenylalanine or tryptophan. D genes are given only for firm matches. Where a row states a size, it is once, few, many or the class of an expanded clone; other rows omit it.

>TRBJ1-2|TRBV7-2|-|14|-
CASSLDRLPDGYTF
TGTGCCAGCAGCTTAGACAGGCTTCCCGATGGCTACACCTTC
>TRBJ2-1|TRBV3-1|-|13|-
CASSQKGGNEQFF
TGTGCCAGCAGCCAAAAGGGCGGGAATGAGCAGTTCTTC
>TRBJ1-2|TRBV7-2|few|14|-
CASGRRSRNYGYTF
TGTGCCAGCGGACGGCGGTCAAGGAACTATGGCTACACCTTC
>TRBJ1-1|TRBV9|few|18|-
CASSSNPGTPPVSTEAFF
TGTGCCAGCAGCTCGAACCCCGGGACCCCTCCTGTGAGCACTGAAGCTTTCTTT
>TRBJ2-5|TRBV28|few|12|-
CASSRSALPVLF
TGTGCCAGCAGTCGGTCCGCGCTCCCAGTCCTCTTC
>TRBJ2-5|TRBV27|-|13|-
CASREADQETQYF
TGTGCCAGCAGGGAAGCGGACCAAGAGACCCAGTACTTC
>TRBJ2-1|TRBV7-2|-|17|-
CASSLRPTGTWNVEQFF
TGTGCCAGCAGCTTGAGGCCCACCGGGACATGGAATGTTGAGCAGTTCTTC
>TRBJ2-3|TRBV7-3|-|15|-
CASSLGDIVTDTQYF
TGTGCCAGCAGCTTAGGGGACATCGTCACAGATACGCAGTATTTT
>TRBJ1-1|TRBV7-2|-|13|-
CASSLVGDPEAFF
TGTGCCAGCAGCTTAGTGGGGGACCCTGAAGCTTTCTTT
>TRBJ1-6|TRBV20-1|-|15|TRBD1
CSAHPTGTYNSPLHF
TGCAGTGCTCACCCGACAGGGACCTATAATTCACCCCTCCACTTT
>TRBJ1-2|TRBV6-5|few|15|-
CASSYAGSYMNGYTF
TGTGCCAGCAGTTACGCAGGGAGCTACATGAATGGCTACACCTTC
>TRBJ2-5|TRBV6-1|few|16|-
CASSEGGWGHQETQYF
TGTGCCAGCAGTGAAGGGGGCTGGGGACACCAAGAGACCCAGTACTTC
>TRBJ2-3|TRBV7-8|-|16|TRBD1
CASSLPGTGGTDTQYF
TGTGCCAGCAGCTTGCCTGGGACAGGGGGGACAGATACGCAGTATTTT
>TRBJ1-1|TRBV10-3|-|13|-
CAISGGGNTEAFF
TGTGCCATCAGTGGGGGGGGGAACACTGAAGCTTTCTTT
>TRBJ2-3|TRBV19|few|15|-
CASSIEGRQPDTQYF
TGTGCCAGTAGTATAGAGGGCAGGCAGCCAGATACGCAGTATTTT
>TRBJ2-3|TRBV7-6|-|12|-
CASTGATDTQYF
TGTGCCAGCACGGGAGCAACAGATACGCAGTATTTT
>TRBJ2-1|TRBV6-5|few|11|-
CASSYRNEQFF
TGTGCCAGCAGTTACAGAAATGAGCAGTTCTTC
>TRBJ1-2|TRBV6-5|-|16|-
CASSYGRYKANYGYTF
TGTGCCAGCAGTTACGGACGCTATAAAGCTAACTATGGCTACACCTTC
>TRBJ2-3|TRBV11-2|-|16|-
CASSLARTRYTDTQYF
TGTGCCAGCAGCTTGGCTCGGACCAGGTACACAGATACGCAGTATTTT
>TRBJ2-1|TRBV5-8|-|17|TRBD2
CASSLVHTSGGNNEQFF
TGTGCCAGCAGCTTGGTCCACACTAGCGGGGGAAACAATGAGCAGTTCTTC
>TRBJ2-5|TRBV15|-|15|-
CATSRDPASVETQYF
TGTGCCACCAGCAGAGATCCGGCTAGCGTAGAGACCCAGTACTTC
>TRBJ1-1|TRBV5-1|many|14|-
CASSLTVMNTEAFF
TGCGCCAGCAGCTTGACGGTCATGAACACTGAAGCTTTCTTT
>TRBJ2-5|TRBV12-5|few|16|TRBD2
CASGLSGSGGGETQYF
TGTGCTAGTGGTTTGAGTGGTAGCGGGGGAGGAGAGACCCAGTACTTC
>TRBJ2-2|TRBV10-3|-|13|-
CAVQGSVTGELFF
TGTGCCGTACAGGGTTCGGTCACCGGGGAGCTGTTTTTT
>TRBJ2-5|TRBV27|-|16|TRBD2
CASSPRLAGDQETQYF
TGTGCCAGCAGTCCCCGACTAGCGGGGGATCAAGAGACCCAGTACTTC
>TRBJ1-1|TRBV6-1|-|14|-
CASSDVGRTAKAFF
TGTGCCAGCAGTGATGTAGGCCGGACGGCGAAAGCTTTCTTT
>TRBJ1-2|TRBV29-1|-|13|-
CSVGDSRGYGYTF
TGCAGCGTTGGGGACTCCCGTGGGTATGGCTACACCTTC
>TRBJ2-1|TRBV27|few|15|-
CASSGGGQGGGEQFF
TGTGCCAGCAGTGGCGGAGGGCAGGGAGGGGGTGAGCAGTTCTTC
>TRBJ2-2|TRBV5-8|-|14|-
CASRDRERAGELFF
TGTGCCAGCCGGGACCGTGAAAGGGCCGGGGAGCTGTTTTTT
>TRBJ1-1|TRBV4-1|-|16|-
CASQVVTSPLYTEAFF
TGCGCCAGCCAAGTCGTGACATCCCCCCTTTACACTGAAGCTTTCTTT
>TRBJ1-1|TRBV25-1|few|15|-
CASSGGGQMNTEAFF
TGTGCCAGCAGTGGAGGGGGACAAATGAACACTGAAGCTTTCTTT
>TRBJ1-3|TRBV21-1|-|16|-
CASPRWTGVPPGTIYF
TGTGCCAGCCCCCGATGGACAGGGGTACCCCCCGGCACCATATATTTT
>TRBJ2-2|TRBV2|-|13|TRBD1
CASSRTGTGELFF
TGTGCCAGCAGTCGGACAGGGACCGGGGAGCTGTTTTTT
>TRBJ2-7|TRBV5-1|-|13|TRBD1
CASRADRAYEQYF
TGCGCCAGCAGAGCCGACAGGGCCTACGAGCAGTACTTC
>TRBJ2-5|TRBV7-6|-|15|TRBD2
CASSLGSGGWETQYF
TGTGCCAGCAGCTTAGGCAGCGGGGGTTGGGAGACCCAGTACTTC
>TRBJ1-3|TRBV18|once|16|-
CDSSPQGDISGNTIYF
TGTGACAGCTCACCACAGGGTGACATCTCTGGAAACACCATATATTTT
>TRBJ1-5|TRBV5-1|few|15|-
CASSETGREDQPQHF
TGCGCCAGCAGCGAAACAGGGCGTGAAGATCAGCCCCAGCATTTT
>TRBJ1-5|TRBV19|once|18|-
CASSYATRGAYSNQPQHF
TGTGCCAGTAGTTACGCCACGCGGGGGGCTTATAGCAATCAGCCCCAGCATTTT
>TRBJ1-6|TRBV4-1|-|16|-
CASSGREEDYNSPLHF
TGCGCCAGCAGCGGCAGGGAAGAGGACTATAATTCACCCCTCCACTTT
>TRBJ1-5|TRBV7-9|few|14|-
CASSLEDSYQPQHF
TGTGCCAGCAGCTTAGAAGATAGTTATCAGCCCCAGCATTTT
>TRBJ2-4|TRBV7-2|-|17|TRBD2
CASSLVGGGVAKNIQYF
TGTGCCAGCAGCTTAGTGGGCGGGGGGGTAGCCAAAAACATTCAGTACTTC
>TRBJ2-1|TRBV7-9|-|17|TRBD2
CASALPGTSLVSNEQFF
TGTGCCAGCGCCCTTCCCGGGACTAGTTTGGTTAGTAATGAGCAGTTCTTC
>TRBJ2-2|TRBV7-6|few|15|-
CASSFDRAGTGELFF
TGTGCCAGCAGCTTCGACCGGGCTGGTACCGGGGAGCTGTTTTTT
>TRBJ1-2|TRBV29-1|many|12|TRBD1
CSVRQGVYGYTF
TGCAGCGTTCGACAGGGAGTCTATGGCTACACCTTC
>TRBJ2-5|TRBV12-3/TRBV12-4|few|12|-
CASAGNGETQYF
TGTGCCAGTGCAGGGAATGGAGAGACCCAGTACTTC
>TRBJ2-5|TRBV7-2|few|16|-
CASSLGGRLLKETQYF
TGTGCCAGCAGCTTAGGAGGCAGACTCCTTAAAGAGACCCAGTACTTC
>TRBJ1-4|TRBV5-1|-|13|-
CASSLVDDEKLFF
TGCGCCAGCAGCTTGGTGGATGATGAAAAACTGTTTTTT
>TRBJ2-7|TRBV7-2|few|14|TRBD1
CASSLAAGGYEQYF
TGTGCCAGCAGCTTAGCGGCAGGGGGCTACGAGCAGTACTTC
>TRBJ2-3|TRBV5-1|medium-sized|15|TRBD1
CASSLMDRGTDTQYF
TGCGCCAGCAGCTTGATGGACAGGGGAACAGATACGCAGTATTTT
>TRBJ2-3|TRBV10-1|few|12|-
CASSENSDTQYF
TGCGCCAGCAGTGAGAACTCTGATACGCAGTATTTT
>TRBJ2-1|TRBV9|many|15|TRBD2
CASSVELAGGQEQFF
TGTGCCAGCAGCGTAGAGCTAGCGGGGGGGCAGGAGCAGTTCTTC
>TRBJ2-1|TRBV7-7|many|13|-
CASSFGSINEQFF
TGTGCTAGCAGCTTTGGCAGTATCAATGAGCAGTTCTTC
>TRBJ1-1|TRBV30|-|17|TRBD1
CAWKRDRARAGRKGAFF
TGTGCCTGGAAACGGGACAGGGCCCGTGCGGGTCGCAAAGGAGCTTTCTTT
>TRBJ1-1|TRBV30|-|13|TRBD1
CAGTGAWGTEAFF
TGTGCCGGTACAGGGGCGTGGGGCACTGAAGCTTTCTTT